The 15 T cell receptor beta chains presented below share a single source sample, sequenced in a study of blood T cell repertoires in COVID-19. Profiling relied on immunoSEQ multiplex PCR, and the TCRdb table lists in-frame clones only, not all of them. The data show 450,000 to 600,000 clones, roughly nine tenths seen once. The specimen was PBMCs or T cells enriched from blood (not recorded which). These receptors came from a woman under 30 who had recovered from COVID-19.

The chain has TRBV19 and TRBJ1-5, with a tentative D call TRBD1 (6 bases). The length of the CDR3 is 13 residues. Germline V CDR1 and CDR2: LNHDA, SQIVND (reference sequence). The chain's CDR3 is CASDEGGAQPQHF. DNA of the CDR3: TGTGCTAGTGATGAGGGGGGGGCTCAGCCCCAGCATTTT. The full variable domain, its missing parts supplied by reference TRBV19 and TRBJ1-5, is DGGITQSPKYLFRKEGQNVTLSCEQNLNHDAMYWYRQDPGQGLRLIYYSQIVNDFQKGDIAEGYSVSREKKESFPLTVTSAQKNPTAFYLCASDEGGAQPQHFGDGTRLSIL.

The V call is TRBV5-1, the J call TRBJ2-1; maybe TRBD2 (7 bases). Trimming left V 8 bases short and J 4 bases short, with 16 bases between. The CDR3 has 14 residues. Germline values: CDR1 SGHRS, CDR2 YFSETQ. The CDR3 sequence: CASCRGGAYNEQFF. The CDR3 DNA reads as TGCGCCAGTTGTAGGGGGGGCGCATACAATGAGCAGTTCTTC.

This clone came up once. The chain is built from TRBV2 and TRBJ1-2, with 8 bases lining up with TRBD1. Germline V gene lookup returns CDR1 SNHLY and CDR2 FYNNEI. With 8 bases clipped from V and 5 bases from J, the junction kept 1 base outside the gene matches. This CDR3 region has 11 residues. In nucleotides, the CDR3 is TGTGCCAGCGGACAGGGATATGGCTACACCTTC. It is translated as CASGQGYGYTF.

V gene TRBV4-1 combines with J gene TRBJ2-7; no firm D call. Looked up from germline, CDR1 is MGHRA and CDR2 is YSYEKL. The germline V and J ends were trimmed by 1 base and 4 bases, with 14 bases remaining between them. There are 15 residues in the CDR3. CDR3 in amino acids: CASSQGQPRDYEQYF. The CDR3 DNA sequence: TGCGCCAGCAGCCAAGGCCAACCCCGAGATTACGAGCAGTACTTC.

The CDR3 coding sequence is TGTGCCAGCAGATTACTCCGGGACACCTTCATGAACACTGAAGCTTTCTTT. This codes for CASRLLRDTFMNTEAFF. This sequence joins TRBV27 and TRBJ1-1; TRBD1 is a possible D gene (6 bases). The CDR3 runs 17 residues. The V gene's germline CDR1 is MNHEY and CDR2 SMNVEV (reference sequence). The ends were cut back, 6 bases at V and 0 bases at J, with 20 bases in the middle.

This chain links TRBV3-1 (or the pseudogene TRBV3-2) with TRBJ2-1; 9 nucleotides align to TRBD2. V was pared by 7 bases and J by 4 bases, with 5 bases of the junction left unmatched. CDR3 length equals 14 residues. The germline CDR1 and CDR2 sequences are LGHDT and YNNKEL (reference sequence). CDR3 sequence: CASNSGGGYNEQFF. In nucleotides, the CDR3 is TGTGCCAGCAATAGCGGGGGTGGATACAATGAGCAGTTCTTC.

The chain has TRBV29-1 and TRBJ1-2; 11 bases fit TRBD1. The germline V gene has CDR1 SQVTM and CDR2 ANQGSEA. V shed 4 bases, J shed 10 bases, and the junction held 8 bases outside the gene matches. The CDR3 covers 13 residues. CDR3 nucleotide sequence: TGCAGCGTTGTTTTAGGACAGGGGGCGGACTACACCTTC. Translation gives CSVVLGQGADYTF.

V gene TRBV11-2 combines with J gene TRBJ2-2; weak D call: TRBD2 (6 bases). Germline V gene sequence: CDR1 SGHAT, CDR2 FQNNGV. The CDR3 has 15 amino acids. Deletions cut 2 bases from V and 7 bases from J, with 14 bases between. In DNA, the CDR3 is TGTGCCAGCAGCTTAACTAGGGACTGGGGCGGGGAGCTGTTTTTT. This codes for CASSLTRDWGGELFF.

The DNA for the CDR3 is TGTGCCACCGGGACAGGGGAGGACGGGGAGCTGTTTTTT. Encoded protein: CATGTGEDGELFF. This chain joins TRBV11-3 and TRBJ2-2, with 10 bases fitting TRBD1. Unmatched junction bases numbered 6, after V lost 10 bases and J lost 7 bases. The CDR3 totals 13 residues. CDR1 and CDR2 (germline): SGHNT, YENEEA. The variable domain in full, with the rest retrieved from reference TRBV11-3 and TRBJ2-2, is EAGVVQSPRYKIIEKKQPVAFWCNPISGHNTLYWYLQNLGQGPELLIRYENEEAVDDSQLPKDRFSAERLKGVDSTLKIQPAELGDSAVYLCATGTGEDGELFFGEGSRLTVL.

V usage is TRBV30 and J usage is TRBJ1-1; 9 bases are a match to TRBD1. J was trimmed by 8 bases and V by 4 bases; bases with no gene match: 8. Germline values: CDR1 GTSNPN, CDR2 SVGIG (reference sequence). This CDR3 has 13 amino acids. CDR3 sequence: CAWTRDRVREAFF. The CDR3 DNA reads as TGTGCCTGGACCAGGGACAGGGTAAGAGAAGCTTTCTTT.

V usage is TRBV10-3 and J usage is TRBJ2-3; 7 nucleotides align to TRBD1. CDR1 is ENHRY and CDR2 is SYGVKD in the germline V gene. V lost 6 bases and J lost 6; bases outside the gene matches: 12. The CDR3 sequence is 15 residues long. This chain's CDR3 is CAISQDRTTRDTQYF. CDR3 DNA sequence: TGTGCCATCAGCCAGGACAGGACGACCCGGGATACGCAGTATTTT.

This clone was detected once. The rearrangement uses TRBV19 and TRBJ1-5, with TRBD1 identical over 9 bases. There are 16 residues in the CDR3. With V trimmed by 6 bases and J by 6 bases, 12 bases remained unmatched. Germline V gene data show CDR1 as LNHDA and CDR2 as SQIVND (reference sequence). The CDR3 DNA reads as TGTGCCAGTAGCCGATTAACAGGGGGCGCGGGTCAGCCCCAGCATTTT. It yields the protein CASSRLTGGAGQPQHF.

CDR3 in DNA: TGTGCCAGCGGGGGACAGTTGTTGAACTATGGCTACACCTTC. Amino acids: CASGGQLLNYGYTF. The chain employs TRBV2 and TRBJ1-2; 7 bases fit TRBD1. The CDR3 totals 14 residues. The germline CDR1 and CDR2 sequences are SNHLY and FYNNEI. V lost 8 bases to trimming and J lost 2 bases; unmatched junction nucleotides: 8.

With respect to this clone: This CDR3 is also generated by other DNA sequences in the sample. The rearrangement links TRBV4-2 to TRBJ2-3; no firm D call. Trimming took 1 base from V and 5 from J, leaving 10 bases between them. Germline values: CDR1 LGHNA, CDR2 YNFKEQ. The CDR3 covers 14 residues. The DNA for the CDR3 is TGTGCCAGCAGCCAAGGAGGTAGTGTAGATACGCAGTATTTT. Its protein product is CASSQGGSVDTQYF.

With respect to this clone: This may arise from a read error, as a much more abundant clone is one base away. Here the CDR3 reads CASRFSVNTEAFF. The CDR3 region has the DNA TGTGCCAGCAGATTCTCAGTGAACACTGAAGCTTTCTTT. V gene TRBV6-6 combines with J gene TRBJ1-1; no clear D. There are 13 residues in the CDR3. Germline loops: CDR1 MNHNY, CDR2 SVGAGI (reference sequence). Trimming removed 6 bases at V and 0 bases at J, with 8 bases between.